The entry below describes one T cell receptor (beta chain). What it binds is unknown. The entry originates in a study of T cell responses to AZD1222 COVID-19 vaccine. General study points: It was only a handful of AZD1222 recipients who were seropositive at baseline.

Assay: immunoSEQ multiplex PCR; the TCRdb copy retains only in-frame clones and omits some. The table has approximately 150,000 clones, around 90% seen once. V was pared by 7 bases and J by 7 bases, with 14 bases between. CDR3 length equals 14 residues. The germline V gene encodes CDR1 SGHTA and CDR2 FQGNSA. This sequence was found in an adult who received the MenACWY meningococcal vaccine as a control. The chain employs TRBV7-2 and TRBJ1-6, with a weak D call TRBD1 (6 bases). Sequencing used peripheral blood, obtained 28 days after the second dose of the MenACWY control vaccine. CDR3 sequence reads: CASTLQGSNSPLHF. CDR3 DNA sequence: TGTGCCAGCACCCTACAGGGATCCAATTCACCCCTCCACTTT.